This TCR beta chain emerged from a study of T-cell memory formation after mild COVID-19. This clonotype has more than one count but fewer than ten. Each CDR3 protein gets one entry after TCRdb re-called the 5' RACE reads with MiXCR. Here the sample spans under 300,000 distinct CDR3 sequences, under 20% being singletons. This clonotype was sampled from a man younger than 35 who had mild COVID-19 (a few samples of this study predate the infection). Cell type and time point are not known. The sample was PBMCs or a T cell subset sorted from them (not recorded which).

DNA for the CDR3: TGTGCCAGCAGTTACTTTGGATCTGGGGCCAACGTCCTGACTTTC. Translating it yields CASSYFGSGANVLTF. This sequence joins TRBV6-5 and TRBJ2-6, with unresolved D. V lost 1 base and J 1 base, leaving 5 bases between the germline ends. Germline CDR1 and CDR2: MNHEY and SVGAGI. This CDR3 is built from 15 residues.